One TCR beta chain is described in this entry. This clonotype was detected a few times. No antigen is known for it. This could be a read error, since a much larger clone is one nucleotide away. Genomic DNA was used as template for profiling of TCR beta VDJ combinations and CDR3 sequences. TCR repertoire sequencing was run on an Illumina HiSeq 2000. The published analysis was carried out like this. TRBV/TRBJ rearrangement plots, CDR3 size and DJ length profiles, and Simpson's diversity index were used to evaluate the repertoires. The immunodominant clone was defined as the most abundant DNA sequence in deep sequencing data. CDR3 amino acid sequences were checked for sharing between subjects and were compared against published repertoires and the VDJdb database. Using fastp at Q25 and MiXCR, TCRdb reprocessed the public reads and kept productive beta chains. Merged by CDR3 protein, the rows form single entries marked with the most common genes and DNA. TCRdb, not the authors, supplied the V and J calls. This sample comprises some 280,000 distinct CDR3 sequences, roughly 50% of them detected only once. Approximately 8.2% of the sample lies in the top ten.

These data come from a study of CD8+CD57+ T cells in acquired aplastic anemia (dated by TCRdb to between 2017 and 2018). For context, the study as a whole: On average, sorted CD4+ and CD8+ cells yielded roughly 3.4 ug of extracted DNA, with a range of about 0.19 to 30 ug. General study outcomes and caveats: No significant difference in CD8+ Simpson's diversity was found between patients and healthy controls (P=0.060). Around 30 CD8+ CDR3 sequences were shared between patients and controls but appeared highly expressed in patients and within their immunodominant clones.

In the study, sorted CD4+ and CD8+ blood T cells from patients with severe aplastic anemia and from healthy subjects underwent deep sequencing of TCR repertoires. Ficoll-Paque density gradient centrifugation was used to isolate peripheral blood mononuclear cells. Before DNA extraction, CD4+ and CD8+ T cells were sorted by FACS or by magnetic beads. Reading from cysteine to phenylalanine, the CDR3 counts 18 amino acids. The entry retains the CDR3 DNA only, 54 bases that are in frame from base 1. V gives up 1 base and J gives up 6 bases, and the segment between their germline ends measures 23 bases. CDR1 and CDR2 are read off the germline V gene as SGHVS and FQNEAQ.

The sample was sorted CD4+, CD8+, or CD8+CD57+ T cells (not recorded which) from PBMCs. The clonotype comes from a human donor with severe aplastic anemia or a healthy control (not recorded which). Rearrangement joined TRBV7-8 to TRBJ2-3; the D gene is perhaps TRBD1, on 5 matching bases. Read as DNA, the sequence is TGTGCCAGCAGCTTAGGTGGGGCCCGCAGCGCTGGAATGGATACGCAGTATTTT. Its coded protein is CASSLGGARSAGMDTQYF.